This T cell receptor beta chain was obtained from a study of T cell responses to AZD1222 COVID-19 vaccine. Study-level points and caveats: The study found vaccine-associated CD4 TCRs spanning spike, dominant at 160-218 and 743-854. The study identified only a handful of AZD1222 recipients as seropositive at baseline. In the spike-specific TCR repertoire, nearly half reportedly target unmutated variant regions.

Some clones are missing from TCRdb's copy, which holds only in-frame ones; the method was immunoSEQ multiplex PCR. This table has 120,000 or so clones, approximately 88% appearing once. Concerning this clone: Its cognate antigen is unknown.

The sequenced sample was peripheral blood, obtained on day 0 of AZD1222 vaccination. The source is an adult in good health.

CDR3 protein: CASTESGAGGTDTQYF. The CDR3 nucleotides read TGTGCCAGCACCGAGAGTGGGGCAGGGGGCACAGATACGCAGTATTTT. The chain couples TRBV2 to TRBJ2-3, with D maybe TRBD1 (6 bases). Germline CDR1 is SNHLY and CDR2 is FYNNEI. V was pared by 7 bases and J by 1 base, with 18 bases between. The CDR3 has 16 amino acids.